These 21 T cell receptor beta chains were sequenced from one sample in a study of blood T cell repertoires in COVID-19. Sequencing used immunoSEQ multiplex PCR; TCRdb keeps in-frame clones, though not all of them. The sample includes 200,000 to 250,000 clones, roughly 84% of them seen just once. The sequencing sample was made of peripheral blood. The receptors come from a woman of 80 years or more with COVID-19, enrolled during active disease.

This clone came up once. The V gene is TRBV30, the J gene TRBJ2-3; the match to TRBD2 covers 8 bases. The CDR3 extends over 15 amino acids. After removal of 0 bases from V and 4 bases from J, the junction contained 6 bases not matched to a gene. The germline gives CDR1 GTSNPN, CDR2 SVGIG (reference sequence). CDR3 bases: TGTGCCTGGAGTGTATACGGGGGGGCTGCAGATACGCAGTATTTT. Encoded protein: CAWSVYGGAADTQYF.

This clone was recorded only once. The chain couples TRBV18 to TRBJ1-1, with a tentative D call TRBD1 (6 bases). V dropped 5 bases and J dropped 4 bases, with 17 bases sitting between them. CDR3 length: 15 amino acids. Per the germline V gene, CDR1 is KGHSH and CDR2 is LQKENI. CDR3 sequence reads: CASSYRAEVGTEAFF. As DNA, the CDR3 is TGTGCCAGCTCATACAGGGCCGAGGTCGGCACTGAAGCTTTCTTT.

The rearrangement joins TRBV6-5 to TRBJ1-1, with D possibly being TRBD1 (5 bases). CDR1 and CDR2 (germline): MNHEY, SVGAGI. The CDR3 loop spans 14 amino acids. V dropped 5 bases and J dropped 7 bases, with 17 bases sitting between them. The CDR3 here is CASSQLKGTGEAFF. The CDR3 DNA follows: TGTGCCAGCAGTCAACTTAAGGGCACAGGTGAAGCTTTCTTT.

The rearrangement joins TRBV19 to TRBJ2-5; weak D call: TRBD2 (6 bases). CDR3 length equals 12 residues. V was cut by 5 bases and J by 4 bases, with 8 bases left in between. Looked up from germline, CDR1 is LNHDA and CDR2 is SQIVND (reference sequence). CDR3 amino acids: CASSSGVETQYF. As DNA, the CDR3 is TGTGCCAGTAGTTCGGGGGTAGAGACCCAGTACTTC. The complete variable domain, with remaining parts taken from reference TRBV19 and TRBJ2-5, reads DGGITQSPKYLFRKEGQNVTLSCEQNLNHDAMYWYRQDPGQGLRLIYYSQIVNDFQKGDIAEGYSVSREKKESFPLTVTSAQKNPTAFYLCASSSGVETQYFGPGTRLLVL.

The chain combines TRBV10-3 with TRBJ2-3; 8 bases agree with TRBD1. The V segment lost 3 bases and the J segment 2 bases; nucleotides outside the gene matches: 4. Per germline, CDR1 ENHRY and CDR2 SYGVKD. The CDR3 consists of 15 residues. CDR3 coding DNA: TGTGCCATCAGTGACAGGGGGCAAGTCACAGATACGCAGTATTTT. Protein product: CAISDRGQVTDTQYF.

The rearrangement joins TRBV5-4 to TRBJ2-2; D is unclear. The CDR3 length is 15 residues. Trimming left V 4 bases short and J 1 base short, with 11 bases between. The germline CDR1 and CDR2 sequences are SGHNT and YYREEE (reference sequence). In DNA, the CDR3 is TGTGCCAGCAGCGACCCCAGACAGAACACCGGGGAGCTGTTTTTT. This sequence encodes CASSDPRQNTGELFF.

The rearrangement joins TRBV12-3 or TRBV12-4 to TRBJ1-3, with D hard to call. This CDR3 has 13 residues. Trimming took 3 bases from V and 8 from J, leaving 11 bases between them. The CDR3 DNA follows: TGTGCCAGCAGTTTTATCCTAGCGGACACCATATATTTT. It encodes CASSFILADTIYF.

The rearrangement links TRBV3-1 (or the pseudogene TRBV3-2) to TRBJ2-2, with D tentatively TRBD2 (6 bases). CDR3 length: 16 amino acids. The V and J ends lost 7 bases and 6 bases respectively, with 21 bases between them. The germline CDR1 and CDR2 sequences are LGHDT and YNNKEL (reference sequence). CDR3 sequence (DNA): TGTGCCAGCAACCGAGGACGGGGGACCTCCGCCGGGGAGCTGTTTTTT. As protein: CASNRGRGTSAGELFF.

The gene calls are TRBV12-3 or TRBV12-4 and TRBJ2-3; possible D gene TRBD1, 6 bases. V lost 8 bases, J lost 5 bases, and 14 bases lay in between. CDR3 length: 13 residues. The CDR3 DNA reads as TGTGCCAGCCGGACAGCGTTTCTAGATACGCAGTATTTT. Protein product: CASRTAFLDTQYF.

The gene calls are TRBV4-1 and TRBJ2-2; 9 nucleotides match TRBD1. The CDR3 length is 16 residues. The germline CDR1 and CDR2 sequences are MGHRA and YSYEKL. The J segment lost 5 bases and the V segment lost 4 bases, leaving 8 bases of the junction unmatched. CDR3 coding DNA: TGCGCCAGCAGCCCTCCGGGACAGGGAAGAACCGGGGAGCTGTTTTTT. This gives the protein CASSPPGQGRTGELFF.

The CDR3 region is CASVGEGYNSPLHF. DNA of the CDR3: TGTGCCAGTGTCGGGGAGGGGTATAATTCACCCCTCCACTTT. The rearrangement links TRBV6-5 to TRBJ1-6; maybe TRBD1 (5 bases). The CDR3 has 14 residues. V lost 9 bases and J lost 4, with 13 bases in between. CDR1 is MNHEY, CDR2 SVGAGI, per germline.

The chain carries TRBV5-1 and TRBJ2-1; 7 bases fit TRBD1. V trimming: 1 base; J trimming: 10 bases; junction bases outside the gene matches: 11. Germline V CDR1 and CDR2: SGHRS, YFSETQ. There are 15 residues in the CDR3. For the CDR3, the DNA is TGCGCCAGCAGCTTGAACGGACAGGCGCAACGGGAGCAGTTCTTC. Translating gives CASSLNGQAQREQFF.

This clone was detected only once. The chain combines TRBV7-2 with TRBJ2-4; 8 bases are shared with TRBD1. CDR1 is SGHTA, CDR2 FQGNSA, per germline. The CDR3 is 16 amino acids. With V trimmed by 6 bases and J by 3 bases, 10 bases remained unmatched. The CDR3 region is CASSIRQGLGKNIQYF. CDR3 DNA sequence: TGTGCCAGCAGTATCAGACAGGGGCTTGGCAAAAACATTCAGTACTTC.

The genes are TRBV7-2 and TRBJ1-6, with D perhaps TRBD1 (5 bases). V was clipped by 1 base and J by 14 bases, with 15 bases between them. CDR1 and CDR2 (germline): SGHTA, FQGNSA. The CDR3 has 14 residues. CDR3 bases: TGTGCCAGCAGCTTAGGGCAGGGTATGAGAACCCTCCACTTT. Residues: CASSLGQGMRTLHF.

V usage is TRBV29-1 and J usage is TRBJ1-4, with TRBD1 identical over 9 bases. Germline V CDR1 and CDR2: SQVTM, ANQGSEA. This CDR3 has 13 residues. The J segment lost 4 bases and the V segment lost 5 bases, leaving 2 bases of the junction unmatched. The CDR3 reads CSVLGQGNEKLFF. Written as DNA, the CDR3 is TGCAGCGTTCTGGGACAGGGTAATGAAAAACTGTTTTTT.

The chain uses TRBV7-2 and TRBJ1-2, with a possible D match to TRBD1 (6 bases). Between the trimmed V and J ends, which lost 1 base and 8 bases, there was a span of 17 bases. The CDR3 has 15 amino acids. The germline gives CDR1 SGHTA, CDR2 FQGNSA. The CDR3 loop is CASSLVGRGTTGYTF. The CDR3 nucleotides read TGTGCCAGCAGCTTAGTTGGTAGGGGGACAACAGGCTACACCTTC.

The chain is built from TRBV28 and TRBJ1-2; D remains ambiguous. Germline-derived CDR1 and CDR2 are MDHEN and SYDVKM. This CDR3 comprises 14 residues. Trimming took 3 bases from V and 8 from J, leaving 16 bases between them. CDR3 amino acids: CASSLRQRAGGYTF. The CDR3 nucleotides read TGTGCCAGCAGTTTGAGGCAGAGGGCGGGGGGCTACACCTTC.

This sequence joins TRBV3-1 (or the pseudogene TRBV3-2) and TRBJ1-1, with TRBD1 matching 9 bases. Losses at the gene ends were 3 bases for V and 6 bases for J; bases not matched to a gene: 8. The CDR3 consists of 15 residues. CDR1 is LGHDT, CDR2 YNNKEL, per germline (reference sequence). CDR3 residues: CASSQTGGGYAEAFF. The CDR3 DNA reads as TGTGCCAGCAGCCAGACAGGGGGTGGGTACGCTGAAGCTTTCTTT.

The chain carries TRBV4-2 and TRBJ2-6, with 11 bases that match TRBD2. Germline values: CDR1 LGHNA, CDR2 YNFKEQ. V trimming: 1 base; J trimming: 3 bases; junction bases outside the gene matches: 8. This CDR3 comprises 19 residues. CDR3 in DNA: TGTGCCAGCAGCCAAGCGCTAGCGGGGGGTTCTAGTGGGGCCAACGTCCTGACTTTC. Encoded protein: CASSQALAGGSSGANVLTF.

V usage is TRBV3-1 (or the pseudogene TRBV3-2) and J usage is TRBJ1-2, with 7 nucleotides matching TRBD1. Germline V lookup: CDR1 LGHDT, CDR2 YNNKEL (reference sequence). The CDR3 loop spans 14 amino acids. V shed 6 bases and J 7 bases; nucleotides not matched to a gene: 11. The DNA for the CDR3 is TGTGCCAGCAGGAACGATGACAGGGCCGGTGGCTACACCTTC. Translation: CASRNDDRAGGYTF.

The rearrangement joins TRBV15 to TRBJ1-3; TRBD1 is a possible D gene (5 bases). The V gene lost 0 bases and the J gene lost 0 bases, with 9 bases spanning the gap. This CDR3 has 16 amino acids. Germline loops: CDR1 LNHNV, CDR2 YYDKDF (reference sequence). The DNA of the CDR3 is TGTGCCACCAGCAGAGATCAGGGTACCTCTGGAAACACCATATATTTT. Translating it yields CATSRDQGTSGNTIYF.